A single sample gave rise to the 32 T cell receptor beta chains below, sequenced in a study of blood T cell repertoires in COVID-19. This table comes from immunoSEQ multiplex PCR, and its TCRdb copy is limited to in-frame clones, with some not included. The sample records approximately 210,000 clones, around 90% being singletons. The sample was peripheral blood. Receptors were obtained from a man under 40 with acute or convalescent COVID-19.

V is TRBV11-3 and J is TRBJ2-3, with TRBD2 identical over 9 bases. Germline CDR1 is SGHNT and CDR2 is YENEEA. The CDR3 is 16 amino acids. V was clipped by 5 bases and J by 1 base; unmatched bases: 7. The CDR3 is CASSPGGLARTDTQYF. In DNA form, the CDR3 reads TGTGCCAGCAGCCCGGGGGGACTAGCTCGCACAGATACGCAGTATTTT. Looking up the rest from reference TRBV11-3 and TRBJ2-3 gives the full variable domain: EAGVVQSPRYKIIEKKQPVAFWCNPISGHNTLYWYLQNLGQGPELLIRYENEEAVDDSQLPKDRFSAERLKGVDSTLKIQPAELGDSAVYLCASSPGGLARTDTQYFGPGTRLTVL.

The V and J genes are TRBV14 and TRBJ2-2, with TRBD1 as a possible D gene (6 bases). Germline-derived CDR1 and CDR2 are SGHDN and FVKESK. This CDR3 spans 17 amino acids. V lost 4 bases, J lost 6 bases, and 21 bases lay in between. CDR3 DNA sequence: TGTGCCAGCAGCCGATTTGGGCGGACAGTGAATCCCGGGGAGCTGTTTTTT. It is translated as CASSRFGRTVNPGELFF.

The V gene is TRBV5-4, the J gene TRBJ2-3, with TRBD2 as a possible D gene (7 bases). Trimming took 2 bases from V and 6 from J, leaving 16 bases between them. CDR1 is SGHNT, CDR2 YYREEE, per germline (reference sequence). The CDR3 length is 15 residues. The CDR3 region has the DNA TGTGCCAGCAGCTTATTTGGGGGGGCCCCCGATACGCAGTATTTT. Amino acid sequence: CASSLFGGAPDTQYF.

The chain is built from TRBV28 and TRBJ1-5, with a weak D call TRBD1 (5 bases). CDR3 length equals 13 residues. V lost 6 bases and J lost 7, with 13 bases in between. CDR1 MDHEN and CDR2 SYDVKM come from the germline V gene. DNA for the CDR3: TGTGCCAGCAGCCCATCACAGGTCCAGCCCCAGCATTTT. The encoded protein is CASSPSQVQPQHF.

The genes are TRBV18 and TRBJ1-4; tentatively, D is TRBD1 (5 bases). The germline V gene has CDR1 KGHSH and CDR2 LQKENI. The CDR3 consists of 15 residues. V lost 6 bases to trimming and J lost 8 bases, with 19 bases between them. CDR3 sequence: CASSRSRGEKEKLFF. Written as DNA, the CDR3 is TGTGCCAGCTCTCGAAGCCGGGGGGAAAAGGAAAAACTGTTTTTT.

The gene calls are TRBV5-1 and TRBJ1-3, with a possible D match to TRBD1 (5 bases). The V and J ends lost 5 bases and 0 bases respectively, with 6 bases between them. The CDR3 has 13 residues. Germline V CDR1 and CDR2: SGHRS, YFSETQ. The CDR3 sequence is CASSQGSGNTIYF. Here the CDR3 DNA reads TGCGCCAGCAGTCAGGGCTCTGGAAACACCATATATTTT.

The V call is TRBV5-1, the J call TRBJ1-1; D ambiguous. V gave up 0 bases and J gave up 3 bases, with 15 bases separating them. This CDR3 has 16 residues. Germline V lookup: CDR1 SGHRS, CDR2 YFSETQ. CDR3 sequence: CASSLDGGRVDTEAFF. CDR3 coding DNA: TGCGCCAGCAGCTTGGACGGAGGGAGAGTTGACACTGAAGCTTTCTTT.

The sample holds one count of this clone. The chain has TRBV11-2 and TRBJ1-2, with D possibly TRBD1 on 5 matching bases. V was shortened by 3 bases and J by 7 bases, with 12 bases between the two germline ends. Germline assignment: CDR1 SGHAT and CDR2 FQNNGV. The CDR3 covers 13 residues. This CDR3 reads CASSFSGGGGYTF. CDR3 coding DNA: TGTGCCAGCAGCTTCTCGGGGGGAGGTGGCTACACCTTC.

V usage is TRBV3-1 (or the pseudogene TRBV3-2) and J usage is TRBJ2-3, with D tentatively TRBD2 (7 bases). Germline CDR1 reads LGHDT; CDR2 reads YNNKEL (reference sequence). V gave up 1 base and J gave up 10 bases, with 15 bases separating them. CDR3 length: 14 amino acids. As DNA, the CDR3 is TGTGCCAGCAGCCAAGGGACTAGGGGGTTTCCGCAGTATTTT. It specifies CASSQGTRGFPQYF.

The chain recombines TRBV18 with TRBJ1-6, with 8 bases matching TRBD1. Trimming removed 3 bases from V and 12 bases from J; junction bases left unmatched: 10. The CDR3 loop spans 15 amino acids. Germline-derived CDR1 and CDR2 are KGHSH and LQKENI. CDR3 in amino acids: CASSPSGQGQGPLHF. Here the CDR3 DNA reads TGTGCCAGCTCACCTTCAGGACAGGGACAAGGACCCCTCCACTTT. Complete variable domain (other parts from reference TRBV18 and TRBJ1-6): NAGVMQNPRHLVRRRGQEARLRCSPMKGHSHVYWYRQLPEEGLKFMVYLQKENIIDESGMPKERFSAEFPKEGPSILRIQQVVRGDSAAYFCASSPSGQGQGPLHFGNGTRLTVT.

This chain links TRBV6-1 with TRBJ1-5, with 8 nucleotides matching TRBD1. Germline V CDR1 and CDR2: MNHNS, SASEGT. This CDR3 has 17 residues. V was clipped by 0 bases and J by 4 bases; unmatched bases: 8. The CDR3 here is CASSEADRARGNQPQHF. Written as DNA, the CDR3 is TGTGCCAGCAGTGAAGCGGACAGGGCTAGGGGGAATCAGCCCCAGCATTTT.

The count of this clone is one. CDR3 sequence: CASSSHRGGITEAFF. The CDR3 DNA is TGTGCCAGCAGTTCCCACAGGGGGGGAATCACTGAAGCTTTCTTT. The chain couples TRBV27 to TRBJ1-1; 8 nucleotides match TRBD1. There are 15 residues in the CDR3. Trimming cost V 4 bases and J 4 bases; bases outside gene matches: 8. Germline lookup yields CDR1 MNHEY and CDR2 SMNVEV (reference sequence).

The rearrangement joins TRBV15 to TRBJ2-3; 10 nucleotides agree with TRBD2. Germline V gene data show CDR1 as LNHNV and CDR2 as YYDKDF (reference sequence). The junction had 9 bases not matched to a gene; V was cut back by 9 bases and J by 6 bases. The CDR3 runs to 14 residues. CDR3 nucleotide sequence: TGTGCCACATTAGCGGGGGGACTAAGGGATACGCAGTATTTT. Encoded protein: CATLAGGLRDTQYF.

This clone came up once. This rearrangement joins TRBV7-2 to TRBJ1-4; D might be TRBD1 (5 bases). Per the germline V gene, CDR1 is SGHTA and CDR2 is FQGNSA. There are 18 residues in the CDR3. Deletions cut 4 bases from V and 0 bases from J, with 18 bases between. The CDR3 loop is CASSSRPLVGATNEKLFF. The CDR3 region has the DNA TGTGCCAGCAGCTCGAGACCCTTGGTAGGGGCAACTAATGAAAAACTGTTTTTT.

This clone occurred once. Other DNA sequences in the sample encode the same CDR3. The chain has TRBV5-1 and TRBJ2-7, with 9 bases that match TRBD1. The V gene end was trimmed by 0 bases and the J gene end by 3 bases; junction bases not matched to a gene: 4. The CDR3 has 15 amino acids. Germline assignment: CDR1 SGHRS and CDR2 YFSETQ. The CDR3 loop reads CASSLVPGQGYEQYF. The CDR3 DNA reads as TGCGCCAGCAGCTTGGTTCCGGGACAGGGCTACGAGCAGTACTTC.

This CDR3 reads CASSVDGLVTFQETQYF. The CDR3 bases are TGTGCCAGCAGCGTAGACGGACTAGTCACCTTCCAAGAGACCCAGTACTTC. The rearrangement uses TRBV9 and TRBJ2-5; 7 bases agree with TRBD2. CDR1 and CDR2 (germline): SGDLS, YYNGEE. The V and J ends lost 0 bases and 1 base, in that order; junction bases with no gene match: 9. This CDR3 is 17 amino acids long.

The chain has TRBV7-8 and TRBJ2-7; 8 bases line up with TRBD2. J gave up 0 bases and V 3 bases, and 13 bases lay outside the gene matches. The germline V gene encodes CDR1 SGHVS and CDR2 FQNEAQ. The CDR3 has 18 residues. The chain's CDR3 is CASSLELADPSGSYEQYF. In DNA form, the CDR3 reads TGTGCCAGCAGCTTGGAACTAGCGGACCCATCCGGCTCCTACGAGCAGTACTTC.

The V gene is TRBV9, the J gene TRBJ2-5; tentative D call: TRBD1 (7 bases). Deletions cut 4 bases from V and 5 bases from J, with 12 bases between. This CDR3 is built from 13 residues. CDR1 and CDR2 (germline): SGDLS, YYNGEE. The CDR3 DNA follows: TGTGCCAGCAGCTTACAGGGGAGGGAGACCCAGTACTTC. Its translation is CASSLQGRETQYF.

V is TRBV7-3 and J is TRBJ2-7; TRBD1 matches at 8 bases. V lost 5 bases and J lost 2; bases outside the gene matches: 5. This CDR3 contains 14 residues. CDR1 is SGHTA and CDR2 is FQGTGA in the germline V gene. The CDR3 loop is CASSVDRGPYEQYF. CDR3 bases: TGTGCCAGCAGCGTCGACAGGGGCCCCTACGAGCAGTACTTC.

The chain carries TRBV5-1 and TRBJ2-1, with D perhaps TRBD2 (6 bases). The CDR3 is 14 amino acids. The germline gives CDR1 SGHRS, CDR2 YFSETQ. Trimming removed 0 bases from V and 9 bases from J, with 13 bases in between. The CDR3 sequence: CASSLELAVGEQFF. The CDR3 bases are TGCGCCAGCAGCTTGGAGTTAGCGGTGGGTGAGCAGTTCTTC.

This sequence joins TRBV2 and TRBJ2-3; 8 bases line up with TRBD1. CDR3 length equals 16 residues. J lost 4 bases, V lost 1 base, and 7 bases had no gene match. Germline CDR1 is SNHLY and CDR2 is FYNNEI. In DNA form, the CDR3 reads TGTGCCAGCAGTGAAGGCAGGGGGCGGCAGGCAGATACGCAGTATTTT. Translation gives CASSEGRGRQADTQYF.

This chain uses TRBV28 with TRBJ1-5; 8 nucleotides align to TRBD1. Germline V gives CDR1 MDHEN, CDR2 SYDVKM. The junction had 10 bases not matched to a gene; V was cut back by 6 bases and J by 6 bases. CDR3 length equals 15 residues. The DNA for the CDR3 is TGTGCCAGCAGACTCGGGTCAGGGGGCGTTCAGCCCCAGCATTTT. Protein product: CASRLGSGGVQPQHF. The whole variable domain, filled in from reference TRBV28 and TRBJ1-5, reads DVKVTQSSRYLVKRTGEKVFLECVQDMDHENMFWYRQDPGLGLRLIYFSYDVKMKEKGDIPEGYSVSREKKERFSLILESASTNQTSMYLCASRLGSGGVQPQHFGDGTRLSIL.

The rearrangement joins TRBV11-2 to TRBJ1-6; 11 bases agree with TRBD1. V shed 6 bases, J shed 9 bases, and the junction held 4 bases outside the gene matches. This CDR3 has 14 residues. In germline, CDR1 is SGHAT, CDR2 FQNNGV. CDR3 sequence (DNA): TGTGCCAGCAGGCCGGACAGGGGGCCTTCACCCCTCCACTTT. This sequence encodes CASRPDRGPSPLHF.

This rearrangement joins TRBV5-6 to TRBJ2-2; tentatively, D is TRBD2 (6 bases). CDR1 is SGHDT, CDR2 YYEEEE, per germline. The CDR3 is made up of 16 amino acids. Trimming pared 4 bases from V and 0 bases from J, leaving 13 bases between. The CDR3 DNA reads TGTGCCAGCAGCCCCCTGGGAGGCCCGAACACCGGGGAGCTGTTTTTT. Translation gives CASSPLGGPNTGELFF.

This clone came up once. The chain uses TRBV28 and TRBJ2-7; 11 positions match TRBD2. The germline V gene has CDR1 MDHEN and CDR2 SYDVKM. The ends lost 5 bases at V and 4 bases at J; junction bases unmatched: 10. The CDR3 covers 16 residues. As DNA, the CDR3 is TGTGCCAGCAGTCGCCGGACTAGCGGGCTCATATACGAGCAGTACTTC. Protein product: CASSRRTSGLIYEQYF.

This clone is a singleton in its sample. The V gene is TRBV28, the J gene TRBJ1-2, with a possible D match to TRBD1 (5 bases). The V end lost 1 base, the J end lost 6 bases, and 15 bases lay between the germline ends. This CDR3 contains 15 residues. CDR1 is MDHEN and CDR2 is SYDVKM in the germline V gene. The CDR3 nucleotides read TGTGCCAGCAGTTTATTATTGTCAGGGAAGGATGGCTACACCTTC. Its translation: CASSLLLSGKDGYTF.

This clone was found a few times. The chain employs TRBV5-1 and TRBJ2-1, with TRBD2 as a possible D gene (6 bases). Trimming stripped 4 bases from V and 7 bases from J, with 15 bases between. The CDR3 runs 14 residues. Germline-derived CDR1 and CDR2 are SGHRS and YFSETQ. For the CDR3, the DNA is TGCGCCAGCAGCGATACCGGGAGTACAAATGAGCAGTTCTTC. The encoded protein is CASSDTGSTNEQFF.

This clone was detected once. This chain uses TRBV7-3 with TRBJ2-1, with TRBD2 matching 8 bases. The CDR3 has 18 amino acids. CDR1 SGHTA and CDR2 FQGTGA come from the germline V gene. V trimming: 0 bases; J trimming: 7 bases; junction bases outside the gene matches: 14. CDR3 in DNA: TGTGCCAGCAGCTTAACAGACCCGGGACTAGTTATGGAGAATGAGCAGTTCTTC. Amino acids: CASSLTDPGLVMENEQFF. Variable domain in full (rest from reference TRBV7-3 and TRBJ2-1): GAGVSQTPSNKVTEKGKYVELRCDPISGHTALYWYRQSLGQGPEFLIYFQGTGAADDSGLPNDRFFAVRPEGSVSTLKIQRTERGDSAVYLCASSLTDPGLVMENEQFFGPGTRLTVL.

This sequence joins TRBV6-6 and TRBJ1-2; D is uncertain. Germline V gene sequence: CDR1 MNHNY, CDR2 SVGAGI (reference sequence). The CDR3 has 14 amino acids. The V and J ends lost 2 bases and 2 bases respectively, with 9 bases between them. CDR3 sequence (DNA): TGTGCCAGCAGTTACCTGGCAGAAAACTATGGCTACACCTTC. Residues: CASSYLAENYGYTF.

The chain uses TRBV12-5 and TRBJ1-1; tentative D call: TRBD1 (5 bases). The CDR3 runs 15 residues. Germline assignment: CDR1 LGHNT and CDR2 FRNRAP. Trimming shortened V by 6 bases and J by 3 bases, and 17 bases separated the two germline ends. CDR3 loop: CASGQGAGGYTEAFF. The CDR3 DNA is TGTGCTAGTGGCCAGGGAGCAGGAGGGTACACTGAAGCTTTCTTT.

The genes are TRBV9 and TRBJ1-5; 9 bases align to TRBD1. The ends lost 1 base at V and 5 bases at J; junction bases unmatched: 4. This CDR3 has 15 residues. Germline loops: CDR1 SGDLS, CDR2 YYNGEE. The CDR3 sequence: CASSVPTGGYQPQHF. In nucleotides, the CDR3 is TGTGCCAGCAGCGTACCGACAGGGGGTTATCAGCCCCAGCATTTT.

The chain uses TRBV9 and TRBJ2-3; D is ambiguous. This CDR3 has 16 residues. The germline gives CDR1 SGDLS, CDR2 YYNGEE. V lost 0 bases and J lost 5, with 16 bases in between. The CDR3 reads CASSVEANPRGDTQYF. The CDR3 DNA reads TGTGCCAGCAGCGTAGAGGCGAACCCCCGCGGAGATACGCAGTATTTT.